One and the same sample provided the 2 T cell receptor beta chains below, sequenced in a study of shared clonotypes between healthy human individuals. Measured with immunoSEQ multiplex PCR; TCRdb has only the in-frame clones, and not every one. The sample lists 85,000 to 100,000 clones, roughly two thirds occurring once. The sample comprised memory CD8+ T cells sorted from blood. Subset given: CD45RO+ cells pooled with CCR7-negative TemRA cells. Receptors were obtained from a man younger than 45 in good health.

This chain joins TRBV28 and TRBJ2-2; D not certain. The CDR3 loop spans 16 amino acids. Germline V gene data show CDR1 as MDHEN and CDR2 as SYDVKM. The V end lost 8 bases, the J end lost 1 base, and 17 bases lay between the germline ends. The CDR3 reads CASQTADPLNTGELFF. Written as DNA, the CDR3 is TGTGCCAGCCAAACAGCAGACCCCCTGAACACCGGGGAGCTGTTTTTT.

The chain uses TRBV2 and TRBJ2-1, with a tentative D call TRBD2 (5 bases). The CDR3 loop spans 15 amino acids. The ends were cut back, 6 bases at V and 3 bases at J, with 15 bases in the middle. CDR1 is SNHLY and CDR2 is FYNNEI in the germline V gene. For the CDR3, the DNA is TGTGCCAGCAGGGGGTTTGGGGAGATCTACAATGAGCAGTTCTTC. It encodes CASRGFGEIYNEQFF.